This TCR beta chain derives from a study of T cell responses to AZD1222 COVID-19 vaccine. Assay: immunoSEQ multiplex PCR; the TCRdb copy retains only in-frame clones and omits some. The sample contains 95,000 to 120,000 clones, roughly 89% of which appear only once. Trimming stripped 1 base from V and 1 base from J, with 5 bases between. The germline V gene has CDR1 MNHNY and CDR2 SVGAGI (reference sequence). The length of the CDR3 is 14 residues. In the case of this clone: Its antigen is as yet unknown.

The study, taken as a whole, reports: Researchers took repertoire samples only after the peak T cell response had come. Targeting of unmutated variant regions was reportedly seen in nearly half of spike-specific TCRs.

The sequence derives from an adult in good health. This sample comprised peripheral blood, obtained on day 0 of MenACWY control vaccination. V and J are TRBV6-6 and TRBJ2-4; no clear D. Here the CDR3 DNA reads TGTGCCAGCAGTTACTTGGCGGCCAAAAACATTCAGTACTTC. It codes for CASSYLAAKNIQYF.